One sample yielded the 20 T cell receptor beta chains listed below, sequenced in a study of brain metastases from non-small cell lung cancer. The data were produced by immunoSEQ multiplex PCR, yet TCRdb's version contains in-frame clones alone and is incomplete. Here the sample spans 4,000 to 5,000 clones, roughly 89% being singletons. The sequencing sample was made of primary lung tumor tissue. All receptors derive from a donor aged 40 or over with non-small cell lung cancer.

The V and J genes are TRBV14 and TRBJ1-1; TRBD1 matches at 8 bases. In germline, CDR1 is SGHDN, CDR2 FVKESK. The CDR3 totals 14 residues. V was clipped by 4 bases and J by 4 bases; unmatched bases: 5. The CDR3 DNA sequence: TGTGCCAGCAGCCTCCAGGGGGCGGGCACTGAAGCTTTCTTT. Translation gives CASSLQGAGTEAFF.

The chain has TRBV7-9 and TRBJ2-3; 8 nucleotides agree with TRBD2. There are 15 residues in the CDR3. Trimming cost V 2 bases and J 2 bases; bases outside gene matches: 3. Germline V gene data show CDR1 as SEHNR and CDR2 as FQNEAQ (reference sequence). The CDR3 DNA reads TGTGCCAGCAGCTTAACTAGCGGAATCACAGATACGCAGTATTTT. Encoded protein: CASSLTSGITDTQYF.

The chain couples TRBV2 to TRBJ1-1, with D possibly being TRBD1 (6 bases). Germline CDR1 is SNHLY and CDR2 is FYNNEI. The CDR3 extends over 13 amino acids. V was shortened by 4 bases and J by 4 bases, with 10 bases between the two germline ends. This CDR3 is CASSGQASTEAFF. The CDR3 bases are TGTGCCAGCAGTGGACAGGCGAGCACTGAAGCTTTCTTT.

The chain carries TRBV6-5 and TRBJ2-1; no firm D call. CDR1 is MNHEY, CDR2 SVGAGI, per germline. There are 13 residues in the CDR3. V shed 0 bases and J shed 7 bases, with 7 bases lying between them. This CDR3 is CASSYSDGNEQFF. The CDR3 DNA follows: TGTGCCAGCAGTTACTCGGACGGAAATGAGCAGTTCTTC.

CDR3 region: CASSIPGDTYNEQFF. The CDR3 DNA reads as TGTGCCAGTAGTATACCCGGGGACACCTACAATGAGCAGTTCTTC. This chain joins TRBV19 and TRBJ2-1; tentatively, D is TRBD1 (6 bases). CDR1 and CDR2 from the germline V gene are LNHDA and SQIVND (reference sequence). The CDR3 is 15 amino acids. V dropped 2 bases and J dropped 2 bases, with 10 bases sitting between them. Drawing the rest from reference TRBV19 and TRBJ2-1, the complete variable domain is DGGITQSPKYLFRKEGQNVTLSCEQNLNHDAMYWYRQDPGQGLRLIYYSQIVNDFQKGDIAEGYSVSREKKESFPLTVTSAQKNPTAFYLCASSIPGDTYNEQFFGPGTRLTVL.

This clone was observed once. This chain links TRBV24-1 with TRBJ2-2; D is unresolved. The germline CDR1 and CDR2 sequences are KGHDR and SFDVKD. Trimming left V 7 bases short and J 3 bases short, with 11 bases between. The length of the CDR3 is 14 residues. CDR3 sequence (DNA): TGTGCCACCAGACCCCCGGGTGACACCGGGGAGCTGTTTTTT. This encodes CATRPPGDTGELFF.

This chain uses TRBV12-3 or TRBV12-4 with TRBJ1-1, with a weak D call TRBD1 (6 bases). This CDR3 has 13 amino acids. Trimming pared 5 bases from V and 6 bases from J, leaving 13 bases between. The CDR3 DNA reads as TGTGCCAGCAGTCCCCCGGGGGCGGCTGAAGCTTTCTTT. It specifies CASSPPGAAEAFF.

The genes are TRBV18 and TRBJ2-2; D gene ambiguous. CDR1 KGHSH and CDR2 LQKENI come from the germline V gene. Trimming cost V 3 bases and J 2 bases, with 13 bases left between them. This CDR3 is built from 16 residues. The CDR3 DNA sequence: TGTGCCAGCTCACCGCTGATAACCACCAACACCGGGGAGCTGTTTTTT. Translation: CASSPLITTNTGELFF.

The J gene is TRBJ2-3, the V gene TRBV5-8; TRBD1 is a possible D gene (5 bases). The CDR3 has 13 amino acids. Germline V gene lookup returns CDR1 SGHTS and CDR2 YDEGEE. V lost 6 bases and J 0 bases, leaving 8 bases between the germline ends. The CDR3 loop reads CASTRQSTDTQYF. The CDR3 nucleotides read TGTGCCAGCACCAGACAGAGCACAGATACGCAGTATTTT. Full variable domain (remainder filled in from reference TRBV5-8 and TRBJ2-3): EAGVTQSPTHLIKTRGQQATLRCSPISGHTSVYWYQQALGLGLQFLLWYDEGEERNRGNFPPRFSGRQFPNYSSELNVNALELEDSALYLCASTRQSTDTQYFGPGTRLTVL.

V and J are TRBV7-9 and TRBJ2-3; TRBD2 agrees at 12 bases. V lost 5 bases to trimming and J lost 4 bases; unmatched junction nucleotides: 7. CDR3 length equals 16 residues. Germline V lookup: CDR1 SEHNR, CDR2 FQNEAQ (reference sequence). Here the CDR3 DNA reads TGTGCCAGCAGCCCTCGACTAGCGGGAGACTCAGATACGCAGTATTTT. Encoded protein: CASSPRLAGDSDTQYF.

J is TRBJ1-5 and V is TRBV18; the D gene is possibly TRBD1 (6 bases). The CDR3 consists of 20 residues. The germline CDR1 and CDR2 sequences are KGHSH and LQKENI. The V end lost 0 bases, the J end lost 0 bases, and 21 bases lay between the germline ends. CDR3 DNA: TGTGCCAGCTCACCACCGCCCGGCCCGGGACAAGTCTATAGCAATCAGCCCCAGCATTTT. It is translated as CASSPPPGPGQVYSNQPQHF.

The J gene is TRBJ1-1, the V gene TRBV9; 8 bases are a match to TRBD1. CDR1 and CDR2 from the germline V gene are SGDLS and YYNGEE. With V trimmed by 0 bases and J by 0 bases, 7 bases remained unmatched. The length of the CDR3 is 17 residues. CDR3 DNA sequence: TGTGCCAGCAGCGTAGATGGAGGGACAGGCTTGAACACTGAAGCTTTCTTT. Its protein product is CASSVDGGTGLNTEAFF.

Written as DNA, the CDR3 is TGTGCCAGCTCACCCGGGACCTACTCTGGAAACACCATATATTTT. It translates to CASSPGTYSGNTIYF. The chain uses TRBV18 and TRBJ1-3; TRBD1 is a possible D gene (5 bases). Germline lookup yields CDR1 KGHSH and CDR2 LQKENI. The CDR3 extends over 15 amino acids. Trimming removed 3 bases from V and 0 bases from J, with 9 bases in between.

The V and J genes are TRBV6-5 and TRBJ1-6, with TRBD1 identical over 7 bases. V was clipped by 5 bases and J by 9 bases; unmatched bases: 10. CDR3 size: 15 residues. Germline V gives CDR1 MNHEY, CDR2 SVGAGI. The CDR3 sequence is CASSREGANRSPLHF. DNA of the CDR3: TGTGCCAGCAGTAGAGAGGGGGCTAATCGTTCACCCCTCCACTTT.

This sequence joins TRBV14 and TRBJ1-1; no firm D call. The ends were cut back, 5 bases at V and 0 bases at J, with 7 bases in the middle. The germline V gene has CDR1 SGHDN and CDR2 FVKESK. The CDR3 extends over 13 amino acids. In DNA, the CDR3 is TGTGCCAGCAGCGTCAGCCTGAACACTGAAGCTTTCTTT. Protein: CASSVSLNTEAFF.

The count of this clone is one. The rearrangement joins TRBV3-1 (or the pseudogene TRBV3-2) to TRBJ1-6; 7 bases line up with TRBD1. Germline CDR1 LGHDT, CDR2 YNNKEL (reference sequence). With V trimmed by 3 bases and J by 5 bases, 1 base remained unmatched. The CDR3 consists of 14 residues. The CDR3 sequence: CASSHGQDNSPLHF. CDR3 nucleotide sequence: TGTGCCAGCAGCCACGGACAGGATAATTCACCCCTCCACTTT.

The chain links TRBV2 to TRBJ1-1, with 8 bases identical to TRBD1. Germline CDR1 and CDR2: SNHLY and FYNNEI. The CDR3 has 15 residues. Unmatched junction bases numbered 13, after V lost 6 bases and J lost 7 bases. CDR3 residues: CASSPEDRGKSEAFF. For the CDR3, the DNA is TGTGCCAGCAGCCCGGAAGACAGGGGCAAGAGTGAAGCTTTCTTT.

The CDR3 DNA is TGTGCCAGCAGTCCCGGCGGCAGGGTAGCCGGGGAGCTGTTTTTT. Translating gives CASSPGGRVAGELFF. This chain links TRBV6-6 with TRBJ2-2; a possible D gene is TRBD1 (5 bases). Germline V gene data show CDR1 as MNHNY and CDR2 as SVGAGI (reference sequence). The CDR3 extends over 15 amino acids. V lost 5 bases to trimming and J lost 6 bases, with 16 bases between them.

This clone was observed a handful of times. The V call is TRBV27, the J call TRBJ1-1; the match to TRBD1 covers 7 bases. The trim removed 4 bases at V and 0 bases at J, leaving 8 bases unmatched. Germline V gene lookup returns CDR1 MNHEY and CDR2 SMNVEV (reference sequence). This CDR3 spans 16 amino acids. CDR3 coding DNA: TGTGCCAGCAGTTCCACCACAGGGGCTATGAACACTGAAGCTTTCTTT. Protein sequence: CASSSTTGAMNTEAFF.

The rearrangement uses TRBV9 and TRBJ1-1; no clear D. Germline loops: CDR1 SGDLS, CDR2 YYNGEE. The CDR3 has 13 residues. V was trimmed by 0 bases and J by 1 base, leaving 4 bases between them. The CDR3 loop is CASSVDQNTEAFF. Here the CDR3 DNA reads TGTGCCAGCAGCGTAGACCAGAACACTGAAGCTTTCTTT.